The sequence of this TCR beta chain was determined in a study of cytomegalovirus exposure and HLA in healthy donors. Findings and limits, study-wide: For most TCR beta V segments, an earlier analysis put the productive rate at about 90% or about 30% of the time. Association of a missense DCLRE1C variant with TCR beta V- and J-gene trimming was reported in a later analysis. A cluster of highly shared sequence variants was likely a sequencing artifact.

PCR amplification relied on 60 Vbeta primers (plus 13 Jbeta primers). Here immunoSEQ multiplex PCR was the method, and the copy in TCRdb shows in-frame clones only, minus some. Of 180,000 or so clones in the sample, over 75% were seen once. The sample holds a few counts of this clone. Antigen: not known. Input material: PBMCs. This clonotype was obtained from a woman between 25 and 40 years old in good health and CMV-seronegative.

The CDR3 region has the DNA TGCGCCAGCAGCGCGCTCTCTGGGGCCAACGTCCTGACTTTC. Translation: CASSALSGANVLTF. This chain uses TRBV5-1 with TRBJ2-6; D ambiguous. With 4 bases removed from V and 0 bases from J, the gap between germline ends came to 5 bases. Looked up from germline, CDR1 is SGHRS and CDR2 is YFSETQ. This CDR3 is built from 14 residues.